This T cell receptor (beta chain) was observed in a study of persistence of HIV-infected CD4 T cells. A note on this clone: Its specificity is unknown.

Cells were stimulated nonspecifically with anti-CD3/anti-CD28 magnetic beads. CD4+ T cells upregulating both CD40 ligand and CD69 were sorted as responding cells. Sequencing used immunoSEQ version 4 in survey mode. The repertoire was sequenced with immunoSEQ multiplex PCR; TCRdb's copy has only in-frame clones and lacks some. The data contain around 40,000 clones, 80% to 90% of them seen just once; the ten biggest clones take up approximately 1%. The sequencing used CD4+ T cells sorted from PBMCs after 18-hour stimulation, collected from a patient who received antiretroviral therapy. The TCR sequence derives from an adult man with HIV who was CMV-seropositive.

The CDR3 nucleotides read TGCAGCGTTGCAGGGGGCGGTTTGACAGATACGCAGTATTTT. Its protein product is CSVAGGGLTDTQYF. The rearrangement uses TRBV29-1 and TRBJ2-3, with 8 positions matching TRBD1. Losses at the gene ends were 4 bases for V and 3 bases for J; bases not matched to a gene: 6. Germline lookup yields CDR1 SQVTM and CDR2 ANQGSEA. The CDR3 contains 14 residues.